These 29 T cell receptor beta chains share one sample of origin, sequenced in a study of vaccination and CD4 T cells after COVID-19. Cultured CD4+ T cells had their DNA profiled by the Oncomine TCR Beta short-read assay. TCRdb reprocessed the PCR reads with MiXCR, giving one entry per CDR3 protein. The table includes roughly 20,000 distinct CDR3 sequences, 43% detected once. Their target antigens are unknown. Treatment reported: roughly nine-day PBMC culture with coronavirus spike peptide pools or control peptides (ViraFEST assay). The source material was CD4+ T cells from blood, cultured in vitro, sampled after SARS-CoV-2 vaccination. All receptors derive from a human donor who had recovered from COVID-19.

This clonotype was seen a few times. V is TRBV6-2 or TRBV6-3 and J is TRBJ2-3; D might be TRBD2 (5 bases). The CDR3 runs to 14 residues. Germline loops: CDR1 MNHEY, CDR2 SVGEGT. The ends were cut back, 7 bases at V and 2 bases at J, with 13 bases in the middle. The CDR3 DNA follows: TGTGCCAGCAACCAGCGGACGACCACAGATACGCAGTATTTT. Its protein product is CASNQRTTTDTQYF.

DNA for the CDR3: TGTGCCAGCAGCTTGTTGCTGGGAAACAGAAATGGCTACACCTTC. Translated, it gives CASSLLLGNRNGYTF. This chain uses TRBV5-4 with TRBJ1-2; D ambiguous. V gave up 1 base and J gave up 6 bases, with 16 bases separating them. Germline V CDR1 and CDR2: SGHNT, YYREEE (reference sequence). This CDR3 comprises 15 residues.

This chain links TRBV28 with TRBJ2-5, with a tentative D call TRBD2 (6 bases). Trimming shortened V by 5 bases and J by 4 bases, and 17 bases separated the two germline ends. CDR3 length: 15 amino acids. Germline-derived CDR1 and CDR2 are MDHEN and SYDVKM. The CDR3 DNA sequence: TGTGCCAGCAGTAAAAGTGGCGGGAAGGGAGAGACCCAGTACTTC. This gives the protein CASSKSGGKGETQYF.

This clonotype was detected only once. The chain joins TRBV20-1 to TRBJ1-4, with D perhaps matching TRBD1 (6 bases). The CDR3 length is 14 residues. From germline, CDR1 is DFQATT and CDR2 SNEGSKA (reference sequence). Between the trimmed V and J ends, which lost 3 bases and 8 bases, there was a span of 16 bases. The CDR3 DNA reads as TGCAGTGCTAGTAAGGGCGCAAGGGGGGAAAAACTGTTTTTT. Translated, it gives CSASKGARGEKLFF.

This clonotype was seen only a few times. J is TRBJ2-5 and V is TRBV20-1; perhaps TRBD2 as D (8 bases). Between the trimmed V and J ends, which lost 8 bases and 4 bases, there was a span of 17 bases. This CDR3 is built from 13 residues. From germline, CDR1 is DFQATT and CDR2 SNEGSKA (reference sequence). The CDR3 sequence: CSTLGRGRETQYF. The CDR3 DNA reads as TGCAGTACCCTCGGGAGGGGGCGAGAGACCCAGTACTTC.

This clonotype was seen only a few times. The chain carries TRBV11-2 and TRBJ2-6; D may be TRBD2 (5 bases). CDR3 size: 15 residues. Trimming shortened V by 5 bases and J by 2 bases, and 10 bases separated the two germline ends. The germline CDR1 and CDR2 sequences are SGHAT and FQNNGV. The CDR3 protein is CASSRRGTGANVLTF. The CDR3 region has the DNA TGTGCCAGCAGCCGCCGGGGTACTGGGGCCAACGTCCTGACTTTC.

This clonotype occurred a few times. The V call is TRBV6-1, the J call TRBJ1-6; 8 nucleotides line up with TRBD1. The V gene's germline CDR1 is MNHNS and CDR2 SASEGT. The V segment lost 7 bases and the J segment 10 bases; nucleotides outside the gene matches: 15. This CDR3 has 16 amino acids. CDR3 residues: CASTKAGTGKTSPLHF. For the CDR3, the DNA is TGTGCCAGCACTAAAGCCGGGACAGGCAAAACGTCACCCCTCCACTTT.

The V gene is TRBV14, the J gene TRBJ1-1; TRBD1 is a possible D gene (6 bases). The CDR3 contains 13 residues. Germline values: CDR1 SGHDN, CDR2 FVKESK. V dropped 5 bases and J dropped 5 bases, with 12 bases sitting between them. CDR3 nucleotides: TGTGCCAGCAGCTCCCGACAGGAGACTGAAGCTTTCTTT. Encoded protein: CASSSRQETEAFF. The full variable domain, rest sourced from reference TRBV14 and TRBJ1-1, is EAGVTQFPSHSVIEKGQTVTLRCDPISGHDNLYWYRRVMGKEIKFLLHFVKESKQDESGMPNNRFLAERTGGTYSTLKVQPAELEDSGVYFCASSSRQETEAFFGQGTRLTVV.

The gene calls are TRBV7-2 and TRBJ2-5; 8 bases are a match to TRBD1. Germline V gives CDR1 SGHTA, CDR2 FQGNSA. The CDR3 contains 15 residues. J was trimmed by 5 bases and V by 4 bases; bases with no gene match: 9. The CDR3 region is CASSSRRGLEETQYF. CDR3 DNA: TGTGCCAGCAGCTCCCGCAGGGGGCTGGAGGAGACCCAGTACTTC.

CDR3 bases: TGCGCCAGCAGCCAAGATAGATTAGCGGCATCCTACGAGCAGTACTTC. It specifies CASSQDRLAASYEQYF. The chain uses TRBV4-1 and TRBJ2-7; weak D call: TRBD2 (6 bases). This CDR3 region has 16 residues. Between the trimmed V and J ends, which lost 0 bases and 1 base, there was a span of 13 bases. CDR1 MGHRA and CDR2 YSYEKL come from the germline V gene.

The CDR3 here is CSARRVELGTVNTEAFF. The CDR3 DNA is TGCAGTGCTAGAAGGGTCGAGTTAGGGACAGTGAACACTGAAGCTTTCTTT. The gene calls are TRBV20-1 and TRBJ1-1; 7 positions match TRBD1. The CDR3 length is 17 residues. With 2 bases clipped from V and 0 bases from J, the junction kept 12 bases outside the gene matches. Germline-derived CDR1 and CDR2 are DFQATT and SNEGSKA (reference sequence).

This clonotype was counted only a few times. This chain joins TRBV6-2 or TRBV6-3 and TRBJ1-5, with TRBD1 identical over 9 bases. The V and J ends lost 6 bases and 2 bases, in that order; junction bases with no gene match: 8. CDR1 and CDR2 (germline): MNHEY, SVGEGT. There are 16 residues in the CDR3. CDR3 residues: CASSHHRGPGNQPQHF. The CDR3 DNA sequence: TGTGCCAGCAGCCACCACAGGGGGCCAGGCAATCAGCCCCAGCATTTT.

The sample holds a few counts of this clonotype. The CDR3 region has the DNA TGCGCCAGCAGTTCGGGGACCCGCAGGTCGTACTATGGCTACACCTTC. The encoded protein is CASSSGTRRSYYGYTF. This chain joins TRBV10-2 and TRBJ1-2, with TRBD1 as a possible D gene (5 bases). The length of the CDR3 is 16 residues. V lost 5 bases and J lost 3, with 19 bases in between. CDR1 and CDR2 (germline): WSHSY, SAAADI.

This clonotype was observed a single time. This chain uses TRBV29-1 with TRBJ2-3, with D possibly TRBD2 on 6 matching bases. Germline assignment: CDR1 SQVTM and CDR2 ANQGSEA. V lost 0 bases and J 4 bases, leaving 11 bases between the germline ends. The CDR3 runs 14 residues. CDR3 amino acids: CSVEELGGADTQYF. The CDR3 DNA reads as TGCAGCGTTGAAGAGCTCGGCGGGGCAGATACGCAGTATTTT.

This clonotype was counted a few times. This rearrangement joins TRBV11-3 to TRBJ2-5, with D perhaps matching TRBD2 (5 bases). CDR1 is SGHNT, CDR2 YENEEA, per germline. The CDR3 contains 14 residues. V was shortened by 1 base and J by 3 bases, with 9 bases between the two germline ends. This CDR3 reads CASSLGPSKETQYF. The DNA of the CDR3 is TGTGCCAGCAGCTTAGGACCTAGCAAAGAGACCCAGTACTTC.

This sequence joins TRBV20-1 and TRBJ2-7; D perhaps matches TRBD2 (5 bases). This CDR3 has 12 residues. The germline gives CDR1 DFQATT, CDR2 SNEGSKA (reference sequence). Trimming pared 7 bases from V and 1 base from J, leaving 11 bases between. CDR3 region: CSGQRGSYEQYF. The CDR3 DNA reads TGCAGTGGGCAACGGGGTTCCTACGAGCAGTACTTC.

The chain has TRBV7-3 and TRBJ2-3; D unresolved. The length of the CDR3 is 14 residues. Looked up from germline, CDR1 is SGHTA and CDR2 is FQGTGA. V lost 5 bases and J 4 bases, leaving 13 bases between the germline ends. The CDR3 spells CASSAAPNSDTQYF. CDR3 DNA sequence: TGTGCCAGCAGCGCCGCCCCAAATTCAGATACGCAGTATTTT.

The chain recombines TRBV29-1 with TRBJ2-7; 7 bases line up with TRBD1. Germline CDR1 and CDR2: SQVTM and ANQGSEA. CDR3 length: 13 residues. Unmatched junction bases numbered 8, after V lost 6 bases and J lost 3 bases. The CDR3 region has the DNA TGCAGCGTCGTTACCGGGACAGACTACGAGCAGTACTTC. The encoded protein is CSVVTGTDYEQYF.

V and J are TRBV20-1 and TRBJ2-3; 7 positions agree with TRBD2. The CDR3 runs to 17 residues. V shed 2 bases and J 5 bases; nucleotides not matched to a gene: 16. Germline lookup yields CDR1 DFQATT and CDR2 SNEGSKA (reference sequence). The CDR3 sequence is CSARRFGAGPQEDTQYF. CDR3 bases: TGCAGTGCTAGACGGTTCGGAGCGGGGCCACAGGAAGATACGCAGTATTTT.

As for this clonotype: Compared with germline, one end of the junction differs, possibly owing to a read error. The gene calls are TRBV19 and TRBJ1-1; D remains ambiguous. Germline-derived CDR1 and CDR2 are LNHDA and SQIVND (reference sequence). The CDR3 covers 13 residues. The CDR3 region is CASRIAMNTEAFF. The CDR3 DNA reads TGTGCCAGTAGGATAGCGATGAACACTGAAGCTTTCTTT.

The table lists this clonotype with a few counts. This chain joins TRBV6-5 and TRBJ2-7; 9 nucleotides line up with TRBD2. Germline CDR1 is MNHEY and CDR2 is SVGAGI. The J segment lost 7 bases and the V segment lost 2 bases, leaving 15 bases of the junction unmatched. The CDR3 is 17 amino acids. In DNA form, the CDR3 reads TGTGCCAGCAGTTACGGAGGTCTAGCGGGGAGAAGAGATGAGCAGTACTTC. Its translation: CASSYGGLAGRRDEQYF.

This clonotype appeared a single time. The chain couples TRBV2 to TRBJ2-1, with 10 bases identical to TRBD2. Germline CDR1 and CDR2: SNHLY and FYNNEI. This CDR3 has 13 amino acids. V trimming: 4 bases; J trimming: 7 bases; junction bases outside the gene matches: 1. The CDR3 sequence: CASSGTSGNEQFF. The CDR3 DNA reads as TGTGCCAGCAGTGGGACTAGCGGAAATGAGCAGTTCTTC.

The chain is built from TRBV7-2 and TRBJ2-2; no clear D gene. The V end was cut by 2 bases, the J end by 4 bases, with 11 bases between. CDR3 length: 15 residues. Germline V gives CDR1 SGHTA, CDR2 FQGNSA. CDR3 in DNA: TGTGCCAGCAGCTTAAGTTCGACTTCCACCGGGGAGCTGTTTTTT. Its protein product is CASSLSSTSTGELFF.

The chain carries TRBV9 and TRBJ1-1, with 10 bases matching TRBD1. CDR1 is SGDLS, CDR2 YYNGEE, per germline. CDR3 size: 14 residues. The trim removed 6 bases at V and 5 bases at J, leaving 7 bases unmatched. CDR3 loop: CASNPGQGRTEAFF. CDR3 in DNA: TGTGCCAGCAATCCGGGACAGGGGAGGACTGAAGCTTTCTTT.

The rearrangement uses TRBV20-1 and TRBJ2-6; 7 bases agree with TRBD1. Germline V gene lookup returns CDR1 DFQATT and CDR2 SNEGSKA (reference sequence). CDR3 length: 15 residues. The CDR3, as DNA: TGCAGCGTTCAGGGGGACCTCTCTGGGGCCAACGTCCTGACTTTC. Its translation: CSVQGDLSGANVLTF.

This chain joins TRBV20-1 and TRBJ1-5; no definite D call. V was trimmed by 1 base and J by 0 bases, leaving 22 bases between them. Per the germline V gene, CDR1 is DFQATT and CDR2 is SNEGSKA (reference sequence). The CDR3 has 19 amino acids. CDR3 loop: CSARGRFHGETYSNQPQHF. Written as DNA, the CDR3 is TGCAGTGCTAGAGGCCGATTTCACGGGGAGACATATAGCAATCAGCCCCAGCATTTT.

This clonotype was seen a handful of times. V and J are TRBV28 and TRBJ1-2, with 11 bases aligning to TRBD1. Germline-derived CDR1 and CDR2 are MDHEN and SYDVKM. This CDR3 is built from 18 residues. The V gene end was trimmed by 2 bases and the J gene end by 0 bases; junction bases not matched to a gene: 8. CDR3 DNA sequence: TGTGCCAGCAGTTTAAGAGGGGACAGGGGGGCTCCTAACTATGGCTACACCTTC. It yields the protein CASSLRGDRGAPNYGYTF.

DNA of the CDR3: TGTGCCAGCAGTCCCGGCCGGGGAGGGGGGGAGACCCAGTACTTC. This encodes CASSPGRGGGETQYF. This rearrangement joins TRBV7-9 to TRBJ2-5, with D possibly being TRBD2 (7 bases). The V end lost 6 bases, the J end lost 5 bases, and 19 bases lay between the germline ends. The CDR3 spans 15 residues. The V gene's germline CDR1 is SEHNR and CDR2 FQNEAQ (reference sequence).

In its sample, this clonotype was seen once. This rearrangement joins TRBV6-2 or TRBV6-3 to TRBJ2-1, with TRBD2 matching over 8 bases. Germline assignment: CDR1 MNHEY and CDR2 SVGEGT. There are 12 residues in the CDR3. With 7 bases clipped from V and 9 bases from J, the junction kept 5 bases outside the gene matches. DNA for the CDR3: TGTGCCAGCACCTTTAGCGGGATTGAGCAGTTCTTC. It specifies CASTFSGIEQFF.